This paragraph covers one T cell receptor beta chain sequence. Between the trimmed V and J ends, which lost 1 base and 0 bases, there was a span of 9 bases. Germline CDR1 is SGHVS and CDR2 is FNYEAQ. The CDR3 extends over 15 amino acids. The data are from a study of blood T cell repertoires in COVID-19. Some clones are missing from TCRdb's copy, which holds only in-frame ones; the method was immunoSEQ multiplex PCR. Among about 200,000 clones listed, approximately 86% were seen once. The chain uses TRBV7-6 and TRBJ1-1, with D perhaps matching TRBD1 (5 bases). The clonotype was recovered from a woman aged 30 to 39 who had been exposed to COVID-19. The sequencing input was PBMCs or T cells enriched from blood (not recorded which). The CDR3, as DNA: TGTGCCAGCAGCTTAGGAGCAGGGATGAACACTGAAGCTTTCTTT. It encodes CASSLGAGMNTEAFF.